A single T cell receptor beta chain is shown here with its context. The CDR3 covers 15 residues. Germline V gene lookup returns CDR1 MDHEN and CDR2 SYDVKM. Trimming removed 5 bases from V and 7 bases from J; junction bases left unmatched: 6. It was with 60 Vbeta and 13 Jbeta primers that the PCR ran. This table comes from immunoSEQ multiplex PCR, and its TCRdb copy is limited to in-frame clones, with some not included. This table holds about 190,000 clones, more than 65% found once. This sample was included in a study of cytomegalovirus exposure and HLA in healthy donors. This sequence joins TRBV28 and TRBJ2-2; 11 bases are a match to TRBD1. The material sequenced was PBMCs. The sequence derives from a woman aged 25 to 39 in good health and CMV-seropositive. The CDR3 loop reads CASSGGQGGVGELFF. CDR3 in DNA: TGTGCCAGCAGTGGGGGACAGGGGGGAGTCGGGGAGCTGTTTTTT.